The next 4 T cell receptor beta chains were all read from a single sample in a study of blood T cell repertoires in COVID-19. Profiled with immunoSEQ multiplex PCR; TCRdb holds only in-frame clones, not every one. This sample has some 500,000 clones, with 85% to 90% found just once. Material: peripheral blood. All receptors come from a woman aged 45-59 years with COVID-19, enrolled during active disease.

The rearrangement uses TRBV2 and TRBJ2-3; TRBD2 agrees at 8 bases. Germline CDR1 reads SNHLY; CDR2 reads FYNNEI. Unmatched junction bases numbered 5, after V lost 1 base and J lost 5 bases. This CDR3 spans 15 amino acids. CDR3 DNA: TGTGCCAGCAGTGAAGAAAGCGGGGGTGGAGATACGCAGTATTTT. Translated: CASSEESGGGDTQYF. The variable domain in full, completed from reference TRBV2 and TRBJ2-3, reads EPEVTQTPSHQVTQMGQEVILRCVPISNHLYFYWYRQILGQKVEFLVSFYNNEISEKSEIFDDQFSVERPDGSNFTLKIRSTKLEDSAMYFCASSEESGGGDTQYFGPGTRLTVL.

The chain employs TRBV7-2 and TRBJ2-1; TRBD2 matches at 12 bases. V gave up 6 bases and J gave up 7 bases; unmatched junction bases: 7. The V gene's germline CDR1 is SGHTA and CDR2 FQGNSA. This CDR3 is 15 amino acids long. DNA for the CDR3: TGTGCCAGCAGACCCGGACTAGCGGGGTATAATGAGCAGTTCTTC. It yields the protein CASRPGLAGYNEQFF.

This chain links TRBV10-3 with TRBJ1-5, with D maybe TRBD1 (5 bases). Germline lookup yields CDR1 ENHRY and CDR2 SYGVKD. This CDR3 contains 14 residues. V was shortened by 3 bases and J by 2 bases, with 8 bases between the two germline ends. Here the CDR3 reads CAISEEGGNQPQHF. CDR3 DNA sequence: TGTGCCATCAGTGAAGAAGGGGGCAATCAGCCCCAGCATTTT.

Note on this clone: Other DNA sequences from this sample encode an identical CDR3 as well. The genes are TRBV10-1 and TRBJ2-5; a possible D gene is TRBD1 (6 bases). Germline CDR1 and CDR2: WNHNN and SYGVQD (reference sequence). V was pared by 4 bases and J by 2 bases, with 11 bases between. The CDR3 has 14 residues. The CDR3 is CASSGPGQQETQYF. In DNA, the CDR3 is TGCGCCAGCAGTGGCCCTGGACAGCAAGAGACCCAGTACTTC.